This T cell receptor beta chain was retrieved from a study of blood T cell repertoires in COVID-19. Across the whole study: PBMCs, B-cell-depleted T cells, or T cells were the source of the cDNA or gDNA that made up the material.

Participants were aged 18 to 89 years, lived in 20 to 25 US areas, and enrolled virtually. People in the exposed group encountered a COVID-19 case within 2 weeks before entering the study. Sequencing was performed with immunoSEQ multiplex PCR; in TCRdb, only in-frame clones are kept and a portion is missing. The table has 60,000 to 75,000 clones, more than 55% seen once. Germline V gives CDR1 GTSNPN, CDR2 SVGIG (reference sequence). This CDR3 spans 18 amino acids. V trimming: 2 bases; J trimming: 6 bases; junction bases outside the gene matches: 15. The sample consisted of PBMCs or T cells enriched from blood (not recorded which). This chain joins TRBV30 and TRBJ1-6, with TRBD1 matching 8 bases. The sequence was collected from a woman aged 55 to 70 who had been exposed to COVID-19. The CDR3 spells CAWSLKDRVWGGNSPLHF. DNA for the CDR3: TGTGCCTGGAGTCTGAAGGACAGGGTCTGGGGTGGTAATTCACCCCTCCACTTT.